The clone carrying this TCR beta chain was counted only a few times. One base away lies a much larger clone, so this may be a sequencing read error. Without the conserved terminal phenylalanine or tryptophan, this CDR3 likely stems from a read error. These data come from a study of Graves' ophthalmopathy and Graves' hyperthyroidism. Amplifying from RNA transcripts, the study obtained TCR beta CDR3 regions. HTBI-primed first-round RT-PCR preceded second-round multiplex PCR. Each CDR3 protein gets one entry after TCRdb re-called the multiplex PCR reads with MiXCR. The table includes around 1,200,000 distinct CDR3 sequences, about two fifths detected once. V lost 6 bases and J lost 6; bases outside the gene matches: 12. Per the germline V gene, CDR1 is SQVTM and CDR2 is ANQGSEA. The CDR3 consists of 14 residues.

The sequence came from an adult man with Graves' hyperthyroidism. Sequenced material: peripheral blood or thyroid tissue (not recorded which). The rearrangement links TRBV29-1 to TRBJ1-1; 8 bases agree with TRBD1. The CDR3 region is CSVATTGGFAEAFL. As DNA, the CDR3 is TGCAGCGTAGCGACTACAGGGGGTTTCGCTGAAGCTTTCCTT.